This T cell receptor (beta chain) was documented in a study of T cell repertoires in cytomegalovirus infection. Study findings and constraints: HLA-C-restricted, CMV-specific TCR beta clonotypes were dominant ex vivo.

Notes on this clonotype: As yet, its antigen is unknown.

This CDR3 is 15 amino acids long. Trimming pared 6 bases from V and 0 bases from J, leaving 12 bases between. MiXCR was run by TCRdb on the reads, yielding one entry per CDR3 protein. The repertoire holds some 400,000 distinct CDR3 sequences, with approximately 31% as singletons. This TCR was sampled from a human donor in good health (CMV status not recorded). Some clones in this sample may be carry-over from other donors' samples. The V gene is TRBV12-3 or TRBV12-4, the J gene TRBJ1-5; D is possibly TRBD1 (5 bases). Sequenced: PBMCs. Here the CDR3 DNA reads TGTGCCAGCAGGGGGGGGGGGGGTAGCAATCAGCCCCAGCATTTT. Translated, it gives CASRGGGGSNQPQHF.